The sequence of this T cell receptor beta chain was determined in a study of blood T cell repertoires in COVID-19. Study summary: The analysed material was cDNA or gDNA that came from T cells, B-cell-depleted T cells, or PBMCs.

In the authors' workflow: It was from reference gene primer amplification that nucleated cell counts were estimated. Measured with immunoSEQ multiplex PCR; TCRdb has only the in-frame clones, and not every one. The D gene and trimming were derived from the DNA, and the V and J assignments and clone size from that table. Here the sample spans around 120,000 clones, 75% to 90% being singletons. Per germline, CDR1 WSHSY and CDR2 SAAADI. Trimming removed 4 bases from V and 2 bases from J, with 11 bases in between. The CDR3 has 14 residues. Sequenced sample: peripheral blood. This clonotype was sampled from a woman aged 70-85 years with acute or convalescent COVID-19. The chain couples TRBV10-2 to TRBJ1-1; TRBD1 might be the D (6 bases). CDR3 region: CASSVDSVNTEAFF. DNA of the CDR3: TGCGCCAGCAGTGTGGACAGCGTCAACACTGAAGCTTTCTTT.